Shown below are 25 T cell receptor beta chains from a single sample sequenced in a study of shared clonotypes between healthy human individuals. The data were produced by immunoSEQ multiplex PCR, yet TCRdb's version contains in-frame clones alone and is incomplete. The repertoire consists of about 2.1 million clones, with roughly 95% occurring once and the leading ten covering more than 1.5%. Naive CD8 cells comprised CD45RO-negative, CCR7-positively selected cells, excluding terminally differentiated effector memory CD45RA+ cells. The sample consisted of naive CD8+ T cells from PBMCs. The receptors stem from a man aged 18 to 29 in good health. Some clones in this sample may be carry-over from other donors' samples.

The chain is built from TRBV4-1 and TRBJ1-4; no reliable D call. In germline, CDR1 is MGHRA, CDR2 YSYEKL. V dropped 6 bases and J dropped 4 bases, with 12 bases sitting between them. This CDR3 spans 14 amino acids. CDR3 sequence: CASSWTVDNEKLFF. The CDR3 DNA reads as TGCGCCAGCAGTTGGACGGTCGATAATGAAAAACTGTTTTTT.

The V gene is TRBV9, the J gene TRBJ2-1, with D tentatively TRBD1 or TRBD2 (6 bases each). This CDR3 region has 15 residues. Germline loops: CDR1 SGDLS, CDR2 YYNGEE. Trimming shortened V by 4 bases and J by 7 bases, and 18 bases separated the two germline ends. CDR3: CASSPVGGTANEQFF. The CDR3 nucleotides read TGTGCCAGCAGCCCGGTGGGGGGCACCGCGAATGAGCAGTTCTTC.

This chain connects TRBV7-9 to TRBJ1-1; D gene unclear. Germline V lookup: CDR1 SEHNR, CDR2 FQNEAQ (reference sequence). This CDR3 spans 13 amino acids. Deletions cut 8 bases from V and 0 bases from J, with 10 bases between. CDR3 in amino acids: CASLVSLNTEAFF. The CDR3 bases are TGTGCCAGCTTGGTAAGCCTGAACACTGAAGCTTTCTTT.

The count of this clone is one. This chain uses TRBV7-6 with TRBJ2-7; 7 nucleotides agree with TRBD1. The J segment lost 4 bases and the V segment lost 3 bases, leaving 15 bases of the junction unmatched. CDR3 length: 17 residues. Germline V gives CDR1 SGHVS, CDR2 FNYEAQ. The CDR3, as DNA: TGTGCCAGCAGCTTGAAGGCAGGGGGTGAGGTGGGGTACGAGCAGTACTTC. The encoded protein is CASSLKAGGEVGYEQYF.

The chain carries TRBV5-8 and TRBJ2-5, with unresolved D. This CDR3 is built from 15 residues. The V and J ends lost 0 bases and 5 bases respectively, with 14 bases between them. Per germline, CDR1 SGHTS and CDR2 YDEGEE. The CDR3 DNA sequence: TGTGCCAGCAGCTTGGCCCCCTTGGCCGGCGAGACCCAGTACTTC. Translating gives CASSLAPLAGETQYF.

V and J are TRBV1 and TRBJ1-6. TRBV1 is a known pseudogene. The CDR3 is made up of 16 amino acids. CDR3 sequence: CTSSHQERGRRSPLHF. The CDR3 DNA sequence: TGCACCAGCAGCCATCAAGAAAGGGGACGAAGGTCACCCCTCCACTTT.

The chain has TRBV6-5 and TRBJ2-3; D unresolved. Germline V gene sequence: CDR1 MNHEY, CDR2 SVGAGI. The CDR3 contains 15 residues. The V and J ends lost 1 base and 2 bases respectively, with 10 bases between them. In DNA form, the CDR3 reads TGTGCCAGCAGTTACTATTCGTTAGACACAGATACGCAGTATTTT. This codes for CASSYYSLDTDTQYF.

The chain recombines TRBV4-1 with TRBJ2-5; D possibly corresponds to TRBD1 (6 bases). The DNA matches TRBJ2-7 better at its end, which makes the J call doubtful. Per germline, CDR1 MGHRA and CDR2 YSYEKL. The CDR3 is 17 amino acids. CDR3 loop: CASSSHLRAGATYEQYF. In DNA form, the CDR3 reads TGCGCCAGCAGCTCCCATCTACGGGCAGGGGCCACCTACGAGCAGTACTTC.

A note on this clone: This sample includes further DNA sequences coding for the same CDR3. Written as DNA, the CDR3 is TGTGCCAGCAGCGTAGGCGATTCACCCTACGAGCAGTACTTC. This sequence encodes CASSVGDSPYEQYF. The chain employs TRBV9 and TRBJ2-7; D unresolved. The CDR3 length is 14 residues. Trimming took off 0 bases at V and 2 bases at J, with 9 bases between the two ends. Looked up from germline, CDR1 is SGDLS and CDR2 is YYNGEE.

The CDR3 sequence is CASSLRGTARYQPQHF. The CDR3 nucleotides read TGTGCCAGCAGCTTGAGGGGGACAGCCCGCTATCAGCCCCAGCATTTT. This chain connects TRBV5-5 to TRBJ1-5, with 7 positions matching TRBD1. Per germline, CDR1 SGHKS and CDR2 YYEKEE (reference sequence). The ends lost 1 base at V and 5 bases at J; junction bases unmatched: 9. The CDR3 loop spans 16 amino acids.

The rearrangement links TRBV27 to TRBJ1-4, with D possibly being TRBD1 (6 bases). V was trimmed by 4 bases and J by 1 base, leaving 7 bases between them. Germline V gene data show CDR1 as MNHEY and CDR2 as SMNVEV (reference sequence). This CDR3 has 14 amino acids. The DNA of the CDR3 is TGTGCCAGCAGTTGGGGGCAAACTAATGAAAAACTGTTTTTT. Encoded protein: CASSWGQTNEKLFF.

The count of this clone is one. V is TRBV4-1 and J is TRBJ2-2; 7 nucleotides match TRBD1. Trimming cost V 4 bases and J 7 bases; bases outside gene matches: 12. The CDR3 extends over 16 amino acids. Germline CDR1 and CDR2: MGHRA and YSYEKL. CDR3 nucleotides: TGCGCCAGCAGCCCCCGACAGGGAAGGTTCGGCGGGGAGCTGTTTTTT. Amino acid sequence: CASSPRQGRFGGELFF.

V is TRBV2 and J is TRBJ2-7, with TRBD1 matching over 9 bases. Trimming removed 6 bases from V and 5 bases from J; junction bases left unmatched: 8. This CDR3 comprises 14 residues. Germline V gene sequence: CDR1 SNHLY, CDR2 FYNNEI. Here the CDR3 reads CASSQVGQGHEQYF. The CDR3, as DNA: TGTGCCAGCAGCCAGGTGGGACAGGGCCACGAGCAGTACTTC.

The chain carries TRBV27 and TRBJ2-1, with 8 bases lining up with TRBD2. The V and J ends lost 2 bases and 9 bases, in that order; junction bases with no gene match: 12. The germline CDR1 and CDR2 sequences are MNHEY and SMNVEV (reference sequence). This CDR3 has 16 amino acids. The CDR3, as DNA: TGTGCCAGCAGTTTAGGCCGAGGTAGCGGGAAGCGTGAGCAGTTCTTC. It translates to CASSLGRGSGKREQFF.

The genes are TRBV25-1 and TRBJ2-2; D unresolved. The CDR3 is made up of 13 amino acids. Germline loops: CDR1 MGHDK, CDR2 SYGVNS. V lost 7 bases, J lost 4 bases, and 10 bases lay in between. CDR3: CASTELGTGELFF. CDR3 nucleotide sequence: TGTGCCAGCACCGAGTTAGGCACCGGGGAGCTGTTTTTT.

The rearrangement joins TRBV5-1 to TRBJ2-2; D is possibly TRBD2 (6 bases). CDR3 length: 19 amino acids. The V end was cut by 0 bases, the J end by 4 bases, with 22 bases between. The germline V gene has CDR1 SGHRS and CDR2 YFSETQ. The CDR3 sequence is CASSLAPFGGTAGTGELFF. The CDR3 region has the DNA TGCGCCAGCAGCTTGGCCCCTTTCGGCGGCACAGCGGGCACCGGGGAGCTGTTTTTT.

This chain joins TRBV27 and TRBJ2-7, with 8 bases identical to TRBD1. Germline assignment: CDR1 MNHEY and CDR2 SMNVEV (reference sequence). The CDR3 has 15 residues. Losses at the gene ends were 6 bases for V and 3 bases for J; bases not matched to a gene: 10. CDR3 loop: CASSYGQGEVYEQYF. The CDR3 DNA follows: TGTGCCAGCAGCTACGGACAGGGTGAGGTCTACGAGCAGTACTTC.

V and J are TRBV27 and TRBJ1-5; the D is unclear. The CDR3 is 13 residues long. Germline V CDR1 and CDR2: MNHEY, SMNVEV (reference sequence). V was shortened by 10 bases and J by 0 bases, with 10 bases between the two germline ends. Here the CDR3 reads CATSQNSNQPQHF. The CDR3 region has the DNA TGTGCCACCTCACAGAATAGCAATCAGCCCCAGCATTTT.

This clone was counted once. The chain carries TRBV5-6 and TRBJ2-7; D not resolved. Germline V lookup: CDR1 SGHDT, CDR2 YYEEEE. CDR3 size: 14 residues. Trimming cost V 0 bases and J 3 bases, with 10 bases left between them. DNA for the CDR3: TGTGCCAGCAGCTTGGTATCAGATTACTACGAGCAGTACTTC. Translating it yields CASSLVSDYYEQYF.

Points on this clone: Other DNA sequences in the sample encode the same CDR3. The chain is built from TRBV9 and TRBJ2-2, with D unresolved. The germline CDR1 and CDR2 sequences are SGDLS and YYNGEE. The CDR3 covers 13 residues. The V gene lost 3 bases and the J gene lost 1 base, with 4 bases spanning the gap. CDR3 loop: CASSGGNTGELFF. The CDR3 region has the DNA TGTGCCAGCAGCGGGGGGAACACCGGGGAGCTGTTTTTT.

The rearrangement joins TRBV9 to TRBJ2-5; D may correspond to TRBD1 or TRBD2 (6 bases each). V gave up 3 bases and J gave up 2 bases, with 14 bases separating them. From germline, CDR1 is SGDLS and CDR2 YYNGEE. The CDR3 spans 15 residues. CDR3: CASSASGAVQETQYF. The CDR3 DNA reads as TGTGCCAGCAGCGCATCGGGGGCGGTACAAGAGACCCAGTACTTC.

The chain couples TRBV4-2 to TRBJ2-5, with TRBD1 as a possible D gene (6 bases). Germline values: CDR1 LGHNA, CDR2 YNFKEQ. V was shortened by 0 bases and J by 5 bases, with 19 bases between the two germline ends. CDR3 length: 17 amino acids. The CDR3 region is CASSQEAPLQGSETQYF. CDR3 DNA sequence: TGTGCCAGCAGCCAAGAAGCCCCCTTGCAGGGGTCGGAGACCCAGTACTTC.

The sample holds one count of this clone. V and J are TRBV7-9 and TRBJ2-1; no clear D. This CDR3 contains 13 residues. Per germline, CDR1 SEHNR and CDR2 FQNEAQ (reference sequence). Trimming removed 4 bases from V and 15 bases from J, with 19 bases in between. CDR3 in DNA: TGTGCCAGCAGCTCCGCCGCCGGGCCCCCGCGGTTCTTC. It encodes CASSSAAGPPRFF.

On this clone: Other nucleotide sequences from this sample produce the same CDR3. CDR3 sequence reads: CASSENSYEQYF. The CDR3 nucleotides are TGTGCCAGCAGTGAAAACAGCTACGAGCAGTACTTC. The chain has TRBV2 and TRBJ2-7; no definite D call. The CDR3 runs 12 residues. V was cut by 2 bases and J by 3 bases, with 5 bases left in between. In germline, CDR1 is SNHLY, CDR2 FYNNEI.

This chain uses TRBV19 with TRBJ2-2, with D uncertain. The CDR3 consists of 12 residues. The germline V gene has CDR1 LNHDA and CDR2 SQIVND (reference sequence). The ends were cut back, 7 bases at V and 7 bases at J, with 10 bases in the middle. The CDR3 spells CASTMWGGELFF. The CDR3 DNA follows: TGTGCCAGTACCATGTGGGGCGGGGAGCTGTTTTTT.